The T cell receptor beta chain described here comes from a study of blood T cell repertoires in COVID-19. TCRdb's copy holds only in-frame clones and misses some; the assay was immunoSEQ multiplex PCR. The sample carries tens of thousands of clones, over 75% recorded once. This CDR3 has 12 residues. Trimming removed 3 bases from V and 7 bases from J; junction bases left unmatched: 2. CDR1 and CDR2 from the germline V gene are MGHRA and YSYEKL. The chain uses TRBV4-1 and TRBJ1-2; 7 nucleotides align to TRBD1. The TCR originated in a man aged 60-69 years with active COVID-19. Sequencing used peripheral blood. CDR3 region: CASSQEGAGYTF. CDR3 DNA: TGCGCCAGCAGCCAGGAGGGGGCTGGCTACACCTTC.